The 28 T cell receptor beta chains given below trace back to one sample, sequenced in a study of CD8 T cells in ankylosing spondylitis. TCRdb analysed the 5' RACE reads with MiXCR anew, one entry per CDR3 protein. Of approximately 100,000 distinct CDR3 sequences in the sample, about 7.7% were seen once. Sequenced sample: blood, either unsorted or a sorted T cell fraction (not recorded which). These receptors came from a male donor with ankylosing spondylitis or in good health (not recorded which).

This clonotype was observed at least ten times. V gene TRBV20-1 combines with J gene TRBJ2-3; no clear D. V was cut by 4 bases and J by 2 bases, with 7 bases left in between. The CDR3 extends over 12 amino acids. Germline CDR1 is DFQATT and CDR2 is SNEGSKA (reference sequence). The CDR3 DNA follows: TGCAGTGCTACGGTCCACACAGATACGCAGTATTTT. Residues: CSATVHTDTQYF.

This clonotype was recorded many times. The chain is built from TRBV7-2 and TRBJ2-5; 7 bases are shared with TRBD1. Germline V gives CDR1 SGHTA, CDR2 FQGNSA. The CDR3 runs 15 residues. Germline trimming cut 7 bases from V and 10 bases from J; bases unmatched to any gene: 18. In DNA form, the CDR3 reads TGTGCCAGCACGCGTCTTACTTGGACAGGAGGTGACCAGTACTTC. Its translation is CASTRLTWTGGDQYF. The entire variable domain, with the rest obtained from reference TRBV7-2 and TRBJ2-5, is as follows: GAGVSQSPSNKVTEKGKDVELRCDPISGHTALYWYRQSLGQGLEFLIYFQGNSAPDKSGLPSDRFSAERTGGSVSTLTIQRTQQEDSAVYLCASTRLTWTGGDQYFGPGTRLLVL.

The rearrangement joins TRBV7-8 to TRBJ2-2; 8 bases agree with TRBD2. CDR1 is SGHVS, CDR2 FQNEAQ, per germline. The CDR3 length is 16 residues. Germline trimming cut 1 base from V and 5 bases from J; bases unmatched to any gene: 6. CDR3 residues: CASSLVVTSETGELFF. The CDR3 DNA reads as TGTGCCAGCAGCTTAGTGGTGACTAGCGAGACCGGGGAGCTGTTTTTT.

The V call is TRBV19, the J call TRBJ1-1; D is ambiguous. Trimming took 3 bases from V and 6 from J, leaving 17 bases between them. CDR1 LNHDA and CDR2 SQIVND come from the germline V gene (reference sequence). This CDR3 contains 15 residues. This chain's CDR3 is CASSIFPTRRAEAFF. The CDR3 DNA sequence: TGTGCCAGTAGTATCTTCCCTACCCGAAGGGCTGAAGCTTTCTTT.

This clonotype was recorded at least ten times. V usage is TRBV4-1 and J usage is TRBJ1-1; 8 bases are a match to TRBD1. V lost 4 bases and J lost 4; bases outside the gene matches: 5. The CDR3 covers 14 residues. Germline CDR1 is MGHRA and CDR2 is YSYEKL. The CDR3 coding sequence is TGCGCCAGCAGCCGGGGACAGGTGGGCACTGAAGCTTTCTTT. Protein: CASSRGQVGTEAFF.

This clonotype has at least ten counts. CDR3 sequence (DNA): TGCGCCAGCAGCTTGGGGGCTAGTACCTACAATGAGCAGTTCTTC. It translates to CASSLGASTYNEQFF. The J gene is TRBJ2-1, the V gene TRBV5-1; no firm D call. The V end was cut by 0 bases, the J end by 2 bases, with 9 bases between. In germline, CDR1 is SGHRS, CDR2 YFSETQ. CDR3 length equals 15 residues.

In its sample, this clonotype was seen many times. CDR3 residues: CASSLYAGVNEQFF. CDR3 DNA: TGTGCCAGCAGCTTATACGCGGGAGTCAATGAGCAGTTCTTC. J is TRBJ2-1 and V is TRBV11-2, with 7 bases aligning to TRBD2. The CDR3 extends over 14 amino acids. Germline assignment: CDR1 SGHAT and CDR2 FQNNGV. With 2 bases clipped from V and 6 bases from J, the junction kept 4 bases outside the gene matches.

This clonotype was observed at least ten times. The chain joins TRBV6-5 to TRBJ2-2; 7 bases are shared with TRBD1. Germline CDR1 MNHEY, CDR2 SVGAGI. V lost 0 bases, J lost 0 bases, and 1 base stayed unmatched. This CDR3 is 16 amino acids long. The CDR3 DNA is TGTGCCAGCAGTTACTCGACAGGGTCGAACACCGGGGAGCTGTTTTTT. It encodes CASSYSTGSNTGELFF.

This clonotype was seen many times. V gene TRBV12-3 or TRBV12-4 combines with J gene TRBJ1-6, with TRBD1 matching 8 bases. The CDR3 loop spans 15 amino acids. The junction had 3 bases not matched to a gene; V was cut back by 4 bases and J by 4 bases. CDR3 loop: CASSSGQVYNSPLHF. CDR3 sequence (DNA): TGTGCCAGCAGTTCGGGACAGGTTTATAATTCACCCCTCCACTTT.

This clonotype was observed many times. CDR3 DNA: TGCAGCGTTACGGACAGGGGGCTTGTCTATGGCTACACCTTC. It encodes CSVTDRGLVYGYTF. The V gene is TRBV29-1, the J gene TRBJ1-2; 11 positions match TRBD1. Germline CDR1 reads SQVTM; CDR2 reads ANQGSEA. Trimming at V came to 5 bases and at J to 4 bases, leaving 6 bases not matched to a gene. The CDR3 totals 14 residues. Full variable domain (outside the CDR3, taken from reference TRBV29-1 and TRBJ1-2): SAVISQKPSRDICQRGTSLTIQCQVDSQVTMMFWYRQQPGQSLTLIATANQGSEATYESGFVIDKFPISRPNLTFSTLTVSNMSPEDSSIYLCSVTDRGLVYGYTFGSGTRLTVV.

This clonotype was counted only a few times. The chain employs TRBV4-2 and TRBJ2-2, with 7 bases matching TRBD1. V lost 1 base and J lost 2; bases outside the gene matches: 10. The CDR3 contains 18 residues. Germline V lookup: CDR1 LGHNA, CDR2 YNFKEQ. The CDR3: CASSQGQGGVSNTGELFF. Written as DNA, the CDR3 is TGTGCCAGCAGCCAAGGACAGGGTGGGGTTTCTAACACCGGGGAGCTGTTTTTT.

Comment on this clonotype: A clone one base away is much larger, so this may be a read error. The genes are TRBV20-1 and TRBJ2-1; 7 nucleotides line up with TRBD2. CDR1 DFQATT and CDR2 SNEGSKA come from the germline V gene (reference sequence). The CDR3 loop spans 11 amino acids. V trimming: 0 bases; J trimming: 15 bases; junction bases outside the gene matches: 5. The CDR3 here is CSARDSGEMFF. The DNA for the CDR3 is TGCAGTGCTAGAGACAGCGGGGAGATGTTCTTC.

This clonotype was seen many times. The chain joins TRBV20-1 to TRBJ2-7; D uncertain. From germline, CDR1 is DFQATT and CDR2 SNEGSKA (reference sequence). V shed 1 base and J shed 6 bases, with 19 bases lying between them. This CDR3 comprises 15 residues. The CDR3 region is CSARGVGQPMSEQYF. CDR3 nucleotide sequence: TGCAGTGCTAGAGGGGTAGGGCAACCCATGAGCGAGCAGTACTTC.

The CDR3 DNA follows: TGTGCCAGCAGCTTAGAGGAAGGACAGGGACGATACGAGCAGTACTTC. This encodes CASSLEEGQGRYEQYF. This rearrangement joins TRBV7-6 to TRBJ2-7, with 8 bases identical to TRBD1. Germline CDR1 is SGHVS and CDR2 is FNYEAQ. This CDR3 has 16 amino acids. The trim removed 1 base at V and 4 bases at J, leaving 9 bases unmatched.

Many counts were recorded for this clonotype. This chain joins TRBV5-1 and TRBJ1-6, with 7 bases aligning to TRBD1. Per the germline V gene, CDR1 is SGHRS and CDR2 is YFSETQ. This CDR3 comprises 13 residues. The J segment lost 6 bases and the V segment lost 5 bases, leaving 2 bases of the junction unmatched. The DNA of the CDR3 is TGCGCCAGCAGGGGACAGACTAATTCACCCCTCCACTTT. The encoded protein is CASRGQTNSPLHF.

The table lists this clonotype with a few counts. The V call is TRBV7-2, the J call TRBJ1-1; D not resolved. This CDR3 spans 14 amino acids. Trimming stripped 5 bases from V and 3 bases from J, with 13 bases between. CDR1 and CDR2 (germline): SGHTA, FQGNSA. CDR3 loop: CASSLIRGDTEAFF. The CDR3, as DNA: TGTGCCAGCAGCCTCATTCGCGGGGACACTGAAGCTTTCTTT.

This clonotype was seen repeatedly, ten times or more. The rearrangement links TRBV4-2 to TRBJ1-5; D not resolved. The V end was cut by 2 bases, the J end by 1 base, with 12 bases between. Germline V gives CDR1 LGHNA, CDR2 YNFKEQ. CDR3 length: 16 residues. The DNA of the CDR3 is TGTGCCAGCAGCCAATCGACACGTTTGAGCAATCAGCCCCAGCATTTT. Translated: CASSQSTRLSNQPQHF.

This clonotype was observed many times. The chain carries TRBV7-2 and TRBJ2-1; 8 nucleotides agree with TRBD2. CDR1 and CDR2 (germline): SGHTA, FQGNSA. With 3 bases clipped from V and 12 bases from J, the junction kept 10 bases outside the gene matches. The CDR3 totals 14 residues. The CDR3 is CASSFAGGGVGQFF. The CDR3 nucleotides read TGTGCCAGCAGCTTCGCGGGGGGTGGAGTCGGGCAGTTCTTC.

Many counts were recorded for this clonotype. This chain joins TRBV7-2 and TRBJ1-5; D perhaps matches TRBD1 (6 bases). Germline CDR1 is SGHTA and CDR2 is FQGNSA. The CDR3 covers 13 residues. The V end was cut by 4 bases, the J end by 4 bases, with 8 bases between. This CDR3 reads CASSSDRNQPQHF. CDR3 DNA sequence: TGTGCCAGCAGCTCCGACAGGAATCAGCCCCAGCATTTT.

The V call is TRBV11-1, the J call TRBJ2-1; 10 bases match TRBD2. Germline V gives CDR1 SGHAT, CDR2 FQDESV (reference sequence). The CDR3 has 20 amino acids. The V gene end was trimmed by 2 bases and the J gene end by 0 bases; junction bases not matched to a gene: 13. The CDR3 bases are TGTGCCAGCAGCTTAAGAGGGACTAGCGCGGTTGTGAGCTCCTACAATGAGCAGTTCTTC. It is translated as CASSLRGTSAVVSSYNEQFF.

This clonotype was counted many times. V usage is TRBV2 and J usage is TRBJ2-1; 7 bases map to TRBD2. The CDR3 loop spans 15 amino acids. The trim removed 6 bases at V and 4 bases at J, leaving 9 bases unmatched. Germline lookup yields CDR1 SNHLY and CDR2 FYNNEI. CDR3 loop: CASSPRDYLYNEQFF. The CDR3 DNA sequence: TGTGCCAGCAGCCCACGGGACTACCTATACAATGAGCAGTTCTTC.

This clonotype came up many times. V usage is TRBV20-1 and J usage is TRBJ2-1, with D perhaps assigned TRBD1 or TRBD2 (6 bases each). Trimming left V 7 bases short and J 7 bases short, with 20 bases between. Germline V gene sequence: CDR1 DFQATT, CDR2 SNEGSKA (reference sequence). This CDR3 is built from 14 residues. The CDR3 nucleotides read TGCAGTGTCAGAGATGGCGGGACAAGGAATGAGCAGTTCTTC. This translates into CSVRDGGTRNEQFF.

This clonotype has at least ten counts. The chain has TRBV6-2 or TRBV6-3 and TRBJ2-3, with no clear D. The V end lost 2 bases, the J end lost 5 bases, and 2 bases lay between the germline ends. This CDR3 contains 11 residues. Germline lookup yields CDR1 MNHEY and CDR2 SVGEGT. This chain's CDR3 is CASSYGDTQYF. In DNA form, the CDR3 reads TGTGCCAGCAGTTACGGAGATACGCAGTATTTT.

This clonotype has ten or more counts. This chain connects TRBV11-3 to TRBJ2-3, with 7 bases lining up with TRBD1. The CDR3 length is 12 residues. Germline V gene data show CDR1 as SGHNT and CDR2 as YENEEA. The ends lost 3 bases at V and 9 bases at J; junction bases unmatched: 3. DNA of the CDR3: TGTGCCAGCAGCTTGGGGGACAGCACGCAGTATTTT. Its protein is CASSLGDSTQYF.

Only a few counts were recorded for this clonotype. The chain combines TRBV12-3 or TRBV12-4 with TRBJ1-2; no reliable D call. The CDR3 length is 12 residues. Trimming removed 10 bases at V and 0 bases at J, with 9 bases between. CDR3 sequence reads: CATRTANYGYTF. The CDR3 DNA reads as TGTGCCACCCGGACGGCTAACTATGGCTACACCTTC.

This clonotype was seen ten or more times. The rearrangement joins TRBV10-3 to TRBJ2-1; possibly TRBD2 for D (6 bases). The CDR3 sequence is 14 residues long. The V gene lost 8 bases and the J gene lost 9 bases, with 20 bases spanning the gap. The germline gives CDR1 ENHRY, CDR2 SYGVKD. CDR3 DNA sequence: TGTGCCATCTATGACACCGGAAGGGGAGGTGAGCAGTTCTTC. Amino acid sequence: CAIYDTGRGGEQFF.

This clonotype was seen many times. CDR3 region: CASSYPGGGTDNQPQHF. The CDR3 bases are TGTGCCAGCAGTTACCCAGGTGGGGGGACCGACAATCAGCCCCAGCATTTT. V is TRBV6-5 and J is TRBJ1-5; D possibly corresponds to TRBD1 (5 bases). Between the trimmed V and J ends, which lost 2 bases and 3 bases, there was a span of 17 bases. CDR3 length equals 17 residues. The germline CDR1 and CDR2 sequences are MNHEY and SVGAGI.

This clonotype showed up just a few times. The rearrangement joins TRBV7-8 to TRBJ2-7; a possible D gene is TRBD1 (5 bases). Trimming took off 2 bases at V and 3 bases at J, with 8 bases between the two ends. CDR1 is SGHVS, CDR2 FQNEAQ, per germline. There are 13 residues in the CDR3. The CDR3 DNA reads TGTGCCAGCAGCTTAATACAGGTCTACGAGCAGTACTTC. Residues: CASSLIQVYEQYF.